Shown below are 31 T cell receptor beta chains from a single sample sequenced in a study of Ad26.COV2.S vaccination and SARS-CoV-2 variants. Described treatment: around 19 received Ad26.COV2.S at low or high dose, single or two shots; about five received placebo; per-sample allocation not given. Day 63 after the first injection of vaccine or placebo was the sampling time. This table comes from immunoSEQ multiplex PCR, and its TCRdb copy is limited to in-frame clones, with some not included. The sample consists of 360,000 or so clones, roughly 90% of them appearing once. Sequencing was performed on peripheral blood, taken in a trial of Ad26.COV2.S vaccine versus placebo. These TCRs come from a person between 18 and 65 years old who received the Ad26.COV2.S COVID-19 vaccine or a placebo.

CDR3 protein: CASSFRGREEETQYF. The DNA for the CDR3 is TGTGCCAGCAGCTTCAGGGGTAGGGAAGAAGAGACCCAGTACTTC. The chain links TRBV11-2 to TRBJ2-5; weak D call: TRBD1 (6 bases). Trimming shortened V by 3 bases and J by 3 bases, and 14 bases separated the two germline ends. This CDR3 spans 15 amino acids. Looked up from germline, CDR1 is SGHAT and CDR2 is FQNNGV.

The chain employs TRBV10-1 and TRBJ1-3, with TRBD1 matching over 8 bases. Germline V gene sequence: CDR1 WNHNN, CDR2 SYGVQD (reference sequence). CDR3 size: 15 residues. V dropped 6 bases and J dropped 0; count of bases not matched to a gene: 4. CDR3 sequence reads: CASSAGTGSGNTIYF. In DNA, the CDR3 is TGCGCCAGCAGCGCCGGGACAGGCTCTGGAAACACCATATATTTT.

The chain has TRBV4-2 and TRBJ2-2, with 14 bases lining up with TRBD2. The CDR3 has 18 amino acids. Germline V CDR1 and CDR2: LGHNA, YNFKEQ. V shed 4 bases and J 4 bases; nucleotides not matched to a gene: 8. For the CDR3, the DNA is TGTGCCAGCAGCCGACGACTAGCGGGAGGGCCGGGCACCGGGGAGCTGTTTTTT. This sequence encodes CASSRRLAGGPGTGELFF.

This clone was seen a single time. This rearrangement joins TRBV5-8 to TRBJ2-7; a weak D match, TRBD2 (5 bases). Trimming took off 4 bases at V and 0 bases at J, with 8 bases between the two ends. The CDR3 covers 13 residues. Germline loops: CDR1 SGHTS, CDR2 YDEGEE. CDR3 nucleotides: TGTGCCAGCAGCCGAGGGAGCTCCTACGAGCAGTACTTC. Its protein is CASSRGSSYEQYF.

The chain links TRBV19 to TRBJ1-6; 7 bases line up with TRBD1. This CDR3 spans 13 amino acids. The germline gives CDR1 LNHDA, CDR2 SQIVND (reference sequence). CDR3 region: CATGASFNSPLHF. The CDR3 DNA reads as TGTGCAACAGGGGCTTCTTTCAATTCACCCCTCCACTTT.

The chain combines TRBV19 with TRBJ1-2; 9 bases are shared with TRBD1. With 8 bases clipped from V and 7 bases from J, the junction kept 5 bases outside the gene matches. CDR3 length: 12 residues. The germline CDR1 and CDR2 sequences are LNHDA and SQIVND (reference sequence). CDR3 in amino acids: CASGDRVGGYTF. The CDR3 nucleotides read TGTGCCAGTGGGGACAGGGTCGGTGGCTACACCTTC.

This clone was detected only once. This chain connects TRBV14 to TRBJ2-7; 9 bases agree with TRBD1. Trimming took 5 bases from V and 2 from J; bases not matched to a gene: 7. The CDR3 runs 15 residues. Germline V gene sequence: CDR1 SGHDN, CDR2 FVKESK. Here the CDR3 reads CASSTQQGAAYEQYF. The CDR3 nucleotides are TGTGCCAGCAGCACACAACAGGGGGCGGCCTACGAGCAGTACTTC.

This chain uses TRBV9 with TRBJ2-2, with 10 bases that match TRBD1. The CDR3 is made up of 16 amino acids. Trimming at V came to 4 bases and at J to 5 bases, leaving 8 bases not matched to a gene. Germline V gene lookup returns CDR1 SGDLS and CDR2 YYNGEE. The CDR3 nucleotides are TGTGCCAGCAGCATGCGGACAGGGGGTATTACCGGGGAGCTGTTTTTT. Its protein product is CASSMRTGGITGELFF.

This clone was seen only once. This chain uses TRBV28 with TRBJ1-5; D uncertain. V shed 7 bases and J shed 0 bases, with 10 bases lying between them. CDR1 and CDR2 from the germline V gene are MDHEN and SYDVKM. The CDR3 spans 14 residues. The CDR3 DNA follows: TGTGCCAGCAAGGCGCAGGTTAGCAATCAGCCCCAGCATTTT. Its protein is CASKAQVSNQPQHF.

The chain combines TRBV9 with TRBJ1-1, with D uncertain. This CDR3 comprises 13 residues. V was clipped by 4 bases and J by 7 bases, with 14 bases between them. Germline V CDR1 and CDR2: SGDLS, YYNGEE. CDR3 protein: CASSLSSGGEAFF. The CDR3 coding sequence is TGTGCCAGCAGCTTAAGTTCGGGTGGTGAAGCTTTCTTT. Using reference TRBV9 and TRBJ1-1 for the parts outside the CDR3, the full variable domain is DSGVTQTPKHLITATGQRVTLRCSPRSGDLSVYWYQQSLDQGLQFLIQYYNGEERAKGNILERFSAQQFPDLHSELNLSSLELGDSALYFCASSLSSGGEAFFGQGTRLTVV.

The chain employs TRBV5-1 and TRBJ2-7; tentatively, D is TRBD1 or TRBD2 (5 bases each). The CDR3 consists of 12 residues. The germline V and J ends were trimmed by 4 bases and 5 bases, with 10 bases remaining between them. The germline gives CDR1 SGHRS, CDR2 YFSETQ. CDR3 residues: CASSHGTDEQYF. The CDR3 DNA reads TGCGCCAGCAGCCATGGGACGGACGAGCAGTACTTC.

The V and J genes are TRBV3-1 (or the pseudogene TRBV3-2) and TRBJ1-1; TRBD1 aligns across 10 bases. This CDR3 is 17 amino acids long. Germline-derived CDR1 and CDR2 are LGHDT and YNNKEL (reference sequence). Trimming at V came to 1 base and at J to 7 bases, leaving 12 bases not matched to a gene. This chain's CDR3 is CASSQAGQGTSGGEAFF. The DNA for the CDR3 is TGTGCCAGCAGCCAAGCGGGACAGGGGACCTCGGGAGGTGAAGCTTTCTTT.

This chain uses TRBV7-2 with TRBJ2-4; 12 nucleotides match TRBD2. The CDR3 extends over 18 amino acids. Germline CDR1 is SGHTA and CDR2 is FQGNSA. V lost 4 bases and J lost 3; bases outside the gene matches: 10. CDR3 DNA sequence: TGTGCCAGCAGCTACCTAGCGGGAGGGGCTATGGGCAAAAACATTCAGTACTTC. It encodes CASSYLAGGAMGKNIQYF.

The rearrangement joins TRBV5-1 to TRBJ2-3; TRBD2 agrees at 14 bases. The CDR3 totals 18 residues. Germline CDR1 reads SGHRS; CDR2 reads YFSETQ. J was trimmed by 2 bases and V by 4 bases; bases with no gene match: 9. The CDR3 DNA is TGCGCCAGCAGCGCGAGACTAGCGGGAGGGCGGATCACAGATACGCAGTATTTT. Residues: CASSARLAGGRITDTQYF.

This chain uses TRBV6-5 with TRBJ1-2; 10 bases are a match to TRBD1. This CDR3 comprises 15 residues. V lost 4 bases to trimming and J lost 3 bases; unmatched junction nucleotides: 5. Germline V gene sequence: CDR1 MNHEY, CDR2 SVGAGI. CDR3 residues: CASSWGQGTYYGYTF. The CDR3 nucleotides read TGTGCCAGCAGTTGGGGACAGGGGACGTACTATGGCTACACCTTC.

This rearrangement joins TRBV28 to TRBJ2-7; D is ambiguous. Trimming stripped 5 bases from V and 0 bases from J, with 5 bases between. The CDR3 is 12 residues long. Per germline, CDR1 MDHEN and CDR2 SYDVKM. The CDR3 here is CASSALSYEQYF. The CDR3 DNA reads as TGTGCCAGCAGTGCCCTCTCCTACGAGCAGTACTTC.

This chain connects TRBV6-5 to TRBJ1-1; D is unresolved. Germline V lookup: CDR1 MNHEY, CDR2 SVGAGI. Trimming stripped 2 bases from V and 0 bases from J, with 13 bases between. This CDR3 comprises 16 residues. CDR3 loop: CASSYRTLGMNTEAFF. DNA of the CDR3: TGTGCCAGCAGTTACAGGACCCTGGGAATGAACACTGAAGCTTTCTTT.

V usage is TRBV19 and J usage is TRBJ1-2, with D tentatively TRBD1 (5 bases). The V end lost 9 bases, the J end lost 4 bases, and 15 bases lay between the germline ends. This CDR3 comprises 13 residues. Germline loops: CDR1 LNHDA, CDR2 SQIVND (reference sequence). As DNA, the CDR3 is TGTGCCAGCCAGACGGGGGGAGGCTATGGCTACACCTTC. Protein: CASQTGGGYGYTF.

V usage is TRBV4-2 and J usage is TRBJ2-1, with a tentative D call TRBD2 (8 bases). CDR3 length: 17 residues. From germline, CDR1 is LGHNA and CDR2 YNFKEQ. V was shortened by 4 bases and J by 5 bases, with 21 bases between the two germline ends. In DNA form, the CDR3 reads TGTGCCAGCAGCCGGGACAGTTTAGCGGGAACGAACAATGAGCAGTTCTTC. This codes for CASSRDSLAGTNNEQFF.

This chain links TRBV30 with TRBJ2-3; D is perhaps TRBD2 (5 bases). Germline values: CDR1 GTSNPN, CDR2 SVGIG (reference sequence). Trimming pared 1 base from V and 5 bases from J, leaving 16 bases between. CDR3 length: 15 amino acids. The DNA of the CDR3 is TGTGCCTGGAGTGAAGGCCCTGGACGGGGAGATACGCAGTATTTT. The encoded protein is CAWSEGPGRGDTQYF.

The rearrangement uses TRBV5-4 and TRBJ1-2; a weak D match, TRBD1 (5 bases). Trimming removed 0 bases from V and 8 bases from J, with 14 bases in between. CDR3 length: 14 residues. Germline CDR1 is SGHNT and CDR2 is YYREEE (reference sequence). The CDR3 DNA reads TGTGCCAGCAGCTTGGAAAAGGGGTACCGGGGCTACACCTTC. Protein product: CASSLEKGYRGYTF.

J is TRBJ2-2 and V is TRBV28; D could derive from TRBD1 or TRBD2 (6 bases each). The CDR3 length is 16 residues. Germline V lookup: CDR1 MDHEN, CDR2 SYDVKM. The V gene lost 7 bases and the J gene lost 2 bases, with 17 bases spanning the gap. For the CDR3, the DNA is TGTGCCAGCACCCAGGGGCTCGGGAGCAACACCGGGGAGCTGTTTTTT. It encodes CASTQGLGSNTGELFF.

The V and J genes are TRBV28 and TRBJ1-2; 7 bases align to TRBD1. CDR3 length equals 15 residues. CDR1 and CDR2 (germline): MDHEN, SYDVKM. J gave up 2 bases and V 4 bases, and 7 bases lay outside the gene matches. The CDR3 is CASSSHPGQNYGYTF. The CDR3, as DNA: TGTGCCAGCAGTTCCCACCCGGGACAGAACTATGGCTACACCTTC.

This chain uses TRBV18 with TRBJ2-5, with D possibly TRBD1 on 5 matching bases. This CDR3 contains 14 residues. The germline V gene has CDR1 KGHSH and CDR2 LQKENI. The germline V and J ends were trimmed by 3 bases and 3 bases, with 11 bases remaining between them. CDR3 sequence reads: CASSPRQGEETQYF. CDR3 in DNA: TGTGCCAGCTCACCTCGTCAAGGGGAAGAGACCCAGTACTTC.

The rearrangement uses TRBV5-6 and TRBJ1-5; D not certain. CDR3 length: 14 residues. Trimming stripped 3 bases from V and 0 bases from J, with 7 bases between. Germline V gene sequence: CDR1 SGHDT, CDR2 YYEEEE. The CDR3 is CASSSTPSNQPQHF. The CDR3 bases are TGTGCCAGCAGCTCCACCCCTAGCAATCAGCCCCAGCATTTT.

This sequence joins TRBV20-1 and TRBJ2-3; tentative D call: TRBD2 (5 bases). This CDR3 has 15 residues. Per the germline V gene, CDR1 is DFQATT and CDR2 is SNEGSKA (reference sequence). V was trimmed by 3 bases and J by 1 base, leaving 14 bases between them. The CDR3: CSASDTRGGTDTQYF. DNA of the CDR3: TGCAGTGCTAGTGATACTAGAGGCGGCACAGATACGCAGTATTTT.

The CDR3 nucleotides read TGTGCCAGCAGGCAGGGCGGATACACCTACGAGCAGTACTTC. Its protein product is CASRQGGYTYEQYF. The chain recombines TRBV2 with TRBJ2-7, with D possibly being TRBD1 (5 bases). The V end was cut by 6 bases, the J end by 2 bases, with 14 bases between. This CDR3 contains 14 residues. Germline loops: CDR1 SNHLY, CDR2 FYNNEI.

The CDR3 region has the DNA TGTGCCAGTAGCGAGCCGAAGGGGGCAAGCAATCAGCCCCAGCATTTT. Its protein is CASSEPKGASNQPQHF. The rearrangement uses TRBV19 and TRBJ1-5; 7 nucleotides line up with TRBD1. The trim removed 6 bases at V and 1 base at J, leaving 9 bases unmatched. Germline V gene sequence: CDR1 LNHDA, CDR2 SQIVND (reference sequence). The length of the CDR3 is 16 residues.

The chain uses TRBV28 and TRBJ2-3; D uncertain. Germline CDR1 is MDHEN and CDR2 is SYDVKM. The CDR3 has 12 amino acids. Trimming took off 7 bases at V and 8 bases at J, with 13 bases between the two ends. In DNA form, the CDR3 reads TGTGCCAGCACCTCCGCTGGGGTTACGCAGTATTTT. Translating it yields CASTSAGVTQYF.

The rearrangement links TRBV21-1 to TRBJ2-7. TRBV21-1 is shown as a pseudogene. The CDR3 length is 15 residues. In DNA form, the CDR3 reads TGTGCCAGCAGCAAAGCGCCGGCTAGGGACCACGAGCAGTACTTC. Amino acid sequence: CASSKAPARDHEQYF.

CDR3: CASSPDRVPFESGYTF. Here the CDR3 DNA reads TGTGCCAGCAGCCCGGACAGGGTCCCCTTTGAGAGTGGCTACACCTTC. The V and J genes are TRBV5-8 and TRBJ1-2, with TRBD1 matching 8 bases. Looked up from germline, CDR1 is SGHTS and CDR2 is YDEGEE. This CDR3 has 16 residues. J was trimmed by 7 bases and V by 4 bases; bases with no gene match: 15.